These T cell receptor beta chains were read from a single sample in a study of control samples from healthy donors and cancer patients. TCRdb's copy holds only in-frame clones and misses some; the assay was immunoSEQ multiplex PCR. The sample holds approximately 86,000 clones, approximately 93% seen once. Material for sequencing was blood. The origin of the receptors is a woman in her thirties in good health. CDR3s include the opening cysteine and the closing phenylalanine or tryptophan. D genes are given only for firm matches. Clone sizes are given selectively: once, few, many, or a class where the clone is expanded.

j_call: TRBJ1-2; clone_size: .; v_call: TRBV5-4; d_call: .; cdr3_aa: CASSSVLGYTF; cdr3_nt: TGTGCCAGCAGCTCGGTCCTCGGCTACACCTTC
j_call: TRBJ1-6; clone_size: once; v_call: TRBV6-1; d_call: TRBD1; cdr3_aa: CASSEDRGSYNSPLHF; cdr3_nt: TGTGCCAGCAGTGAGGACAGGGGCTCCTATAATTCACCCCTCCACTTT
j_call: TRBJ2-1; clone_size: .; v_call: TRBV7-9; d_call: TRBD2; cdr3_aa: CASSHLAGVGNEQFF; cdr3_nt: TGTGCCAGCAGCCATCTAGCGGGAGTGGGCAATGAGCAGTTCTTC
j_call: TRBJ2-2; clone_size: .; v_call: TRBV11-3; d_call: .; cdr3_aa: CASSLTANTGELFF; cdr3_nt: TGTGCCAGCAGCTTAACCGCGAACACCGGGGAGCTGTTTTTT
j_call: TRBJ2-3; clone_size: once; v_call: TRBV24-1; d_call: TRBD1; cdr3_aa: CATSTRGQVLGKDTQYF; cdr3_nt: TGTGCCACCAGTACGAGGGGGCAGGTTCTCGGGAAAGATACGCAGTATTTT
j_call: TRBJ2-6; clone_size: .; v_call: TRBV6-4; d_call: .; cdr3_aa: CASSDSGSSGANVLTF; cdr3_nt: TGTGCCAGCAGTGACTCCGGTAGCTCTGGGGCCAACGTCCTGACTTTC
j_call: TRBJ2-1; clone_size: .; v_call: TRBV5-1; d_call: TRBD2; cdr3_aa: CASSSGLAAYNEQFF; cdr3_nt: TGCGCCAGCAGCTCTGGACTAGCGGCCTACAATGAGCAGTTCTTC
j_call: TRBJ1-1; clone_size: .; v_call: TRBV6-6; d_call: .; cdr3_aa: CASSSHERTVTEAFF; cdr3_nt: TGTGCCAGCAGTTCACACGAGCGAACAGTTACTGAAGCTTTCTTT
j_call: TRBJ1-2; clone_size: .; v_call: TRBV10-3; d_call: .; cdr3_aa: CAISEPDRFYGYTF; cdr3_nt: TGTGCCATCAGTGAACCCGACAGGTTCTATGGCTACACCTTC
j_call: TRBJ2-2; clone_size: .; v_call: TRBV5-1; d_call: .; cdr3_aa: CASSLSSRTGELFF; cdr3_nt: TGCGCCAGCAGCTTGTCTTCCCGCACCGGGGAGCTGTTTTTT
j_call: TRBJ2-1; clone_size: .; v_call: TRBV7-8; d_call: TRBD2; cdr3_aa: CASSTRLAGRNEQFF; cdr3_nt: TGTGCCAGCAGCACGAGACTAGCGGGGCGCAATGAGCAGTTCTTC
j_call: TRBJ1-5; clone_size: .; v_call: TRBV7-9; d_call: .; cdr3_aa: CASSLAGSYQPQHF; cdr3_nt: TGTGCCAGCAGCCTGGCGGGCTCCTATCAGCCCCAGCATTTT
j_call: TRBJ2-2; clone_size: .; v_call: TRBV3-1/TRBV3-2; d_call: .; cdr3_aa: CASSQVHTGELFF; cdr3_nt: TGTGCCAGCAGCCAAGTTCACACCGGGGAGCTGTTTTTT
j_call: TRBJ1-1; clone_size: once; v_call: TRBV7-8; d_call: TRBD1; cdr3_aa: CASSLEGQGWGNTEAFF; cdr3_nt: TGTGCCAGCAGCTTAGAGGGACAGGGGTGGGGGAACACTGAAGCTTTCTTT
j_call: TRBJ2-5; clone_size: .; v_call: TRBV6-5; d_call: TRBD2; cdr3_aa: CASRSSSGGRWTQYF; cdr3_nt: TGTGCCAGCAGGTCTTCTAGCGGGGGGCGGTGGACCCAGTACTTC
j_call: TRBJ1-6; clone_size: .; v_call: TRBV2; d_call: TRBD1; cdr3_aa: CASRRTGDSPLHF; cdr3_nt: TGTGCCAGCAGGAGGACAGGGGATTCACCCCTCCACTTT
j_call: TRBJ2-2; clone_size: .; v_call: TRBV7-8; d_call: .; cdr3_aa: CASSLVWGQGGELFF; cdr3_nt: TGTGCCAGCAGCTTAGTTTGGGGGCAGGGCGGGGAGCTGTTTTTT
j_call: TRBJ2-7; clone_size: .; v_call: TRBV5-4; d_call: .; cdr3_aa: CASSKKTARYEQYF; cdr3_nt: TGTGCCAGCAGCAAAAAGACAGCGCGCTACGAGCAGTACTTC
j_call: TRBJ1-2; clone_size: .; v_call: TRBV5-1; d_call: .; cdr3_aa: CASSLTNYGYTF; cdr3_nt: TGCGCCAGCAGCTTAACTAACTATGGCTACACCTTC
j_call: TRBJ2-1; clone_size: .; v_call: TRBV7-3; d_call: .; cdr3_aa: CASSLGPSSYNEQFF; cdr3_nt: TGTGCCAGCAGCTTAGGACCGAGCTCCTACAATGAGCAGTTCTTC
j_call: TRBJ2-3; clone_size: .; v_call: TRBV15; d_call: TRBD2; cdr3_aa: CATSRVSGGPTDTQYF; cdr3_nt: TGTGCCACCAGCAGAGTTAGCGGGGGGCCCACAGATACGCAGTATTTT
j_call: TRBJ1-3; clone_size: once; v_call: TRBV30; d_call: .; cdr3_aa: CACGGRTIYF; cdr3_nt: TGTGCCTGCGGGGGCCGTACCATATATTTT
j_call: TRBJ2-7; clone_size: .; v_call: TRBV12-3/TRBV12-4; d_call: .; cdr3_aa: CASSPGRRYEQYF; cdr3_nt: TGTGCCAGCAGTCCCGGGCGGAGATACGAGCAGTACTTC
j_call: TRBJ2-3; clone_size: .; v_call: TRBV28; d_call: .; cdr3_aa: CASSFFSRTDTQYF; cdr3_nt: TGTGCCAGCAGTTTTTTCAGTCGCACAGATACGCAGTATTTT
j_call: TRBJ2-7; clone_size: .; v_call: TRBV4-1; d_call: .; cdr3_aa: CASSHPAHEQYF; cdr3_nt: TGCGCCAGCAGCCATCCGGCCCACGAGCAGTACTTC
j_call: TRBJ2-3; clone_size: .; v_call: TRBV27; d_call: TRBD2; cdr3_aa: CASSLRPSGRTDTQYF; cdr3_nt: TGTGCCAGCAGTTTAAGGCCTAGCGGGAGGACAGATACGCAGTATTTT
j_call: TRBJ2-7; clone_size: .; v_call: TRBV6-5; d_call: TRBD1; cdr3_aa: CASEGQGLGEQYF; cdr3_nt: TGTGCCAGCGAAGGACAGGGGTTGGGCGAGCAGTACTTC
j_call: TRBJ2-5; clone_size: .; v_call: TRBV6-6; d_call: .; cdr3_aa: CASSSGPTQETQYF; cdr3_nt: TGTGCCAGCAGTTCAGGACCCACCCAAGAGACCCAGTACTTC
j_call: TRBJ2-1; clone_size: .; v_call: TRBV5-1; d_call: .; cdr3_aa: CASSLSEWDRGYNEQFF; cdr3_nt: TGCGCCAGCAGCTTAAGCGAGTGGGACCGCGGCTACAATGAGCAGTTCTTC
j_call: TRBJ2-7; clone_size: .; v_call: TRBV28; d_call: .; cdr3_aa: CASRAPRDYEQYF; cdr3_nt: TGTGCCAGCAGAGCACCACGGGACTACGAGCAGTACTTC
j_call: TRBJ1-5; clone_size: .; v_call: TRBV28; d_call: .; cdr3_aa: CASSLFRGGNQPQHF; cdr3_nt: TGTGCCAGCAGTTTATTTCGGGGAGGCAATCAGCCCCAGCATTTT
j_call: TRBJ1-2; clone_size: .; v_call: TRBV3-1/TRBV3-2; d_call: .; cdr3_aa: CASSQVNANYGYTF; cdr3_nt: TGTGCCAGCAGCCAAGTTAACGCTAACTATGGCTACACCTTC
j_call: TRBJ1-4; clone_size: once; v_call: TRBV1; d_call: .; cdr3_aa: CTSSQDQQGMANEKLFF; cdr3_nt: TGCACCAGCAGCCAAGACCAACAGGGTATGGCTAATGAAAAACTGTTTTTT
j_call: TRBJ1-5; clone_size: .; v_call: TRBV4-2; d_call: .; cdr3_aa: CASSQLRSNQPQHF; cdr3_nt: TGTGCCAGCAGCCAATTAAGGAGCAATCAGCCCCAGCATTTT
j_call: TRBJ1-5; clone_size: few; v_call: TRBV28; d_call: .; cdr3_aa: CASSLPGPRSNQPQHF; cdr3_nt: TGTGCCAGCAGTTTACCCGGGCCTCGGAGCAATCAGCCCCAGCATTTT
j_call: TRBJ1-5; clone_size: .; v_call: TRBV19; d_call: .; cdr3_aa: CASSMIMVTSPRPQHF; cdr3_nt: TGTGCCAGTAGTATGATTATGGTGACTTCCCCTAGACCCCAGCATTTT
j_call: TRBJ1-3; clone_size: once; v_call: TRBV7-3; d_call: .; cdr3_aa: CASSLSAGPSGNTIYF; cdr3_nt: TGTGCCAGCAGCTTAAGTGCAGGGCCCTCTGGAAACACCATATATTTT
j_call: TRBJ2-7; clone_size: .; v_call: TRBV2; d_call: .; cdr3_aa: CASSFAPSYEQYF; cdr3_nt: TGTGCCAGTTCTTTCGCCCCGTCCTACGAGCAGTACTTC
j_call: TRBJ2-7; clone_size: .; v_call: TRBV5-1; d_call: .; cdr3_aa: CASSLVPTWDRTLSYEQYF; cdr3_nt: TGCGCCAGCAGCTTGGTTCCGACTTGGGATCGTACACTATCCTACGAGCAGTACTTC